This TCR beta chain was observed in a study of human T cells and chemical hapten exposure. Overall study: Application of 0.01% DPC to the upper back was done by patch test, with a reading at 6 days.

With 5 bases removed from V and 8 bases from J, the gap between germline ends came to 10 bases. CDR1 and CDR2 from the germline V gene are SGHTA and FQGNSA. CDR3 length equals 12 residues. The time point here: patch test 3, about 24 weeks after DPC sensitization. Treatment: therapeutic diphenylcyclopropenone sensitization with weekly scalp DPC. TCRdb recomputed calls from the RACE reads with MiXCR, one row per CDR3 protein. The sample lists 62,000 or so distinct CDR3 sequences, around 10% seen once, with about 2% in the top ten. General study points: No shift was seen in TCRs above 1 in 1000 frequency with DPC sensitization. A positive correlation with patch test score was shown by PT1 expanded TCR counts. Having alopecia, the donors may differ immunologically from healthy people.

The table lists this clonotype with a few counts. Antigen specificity is unknown. This receptor was obtained from a young woman with alopecia areata. Some clones in this sample may be carry-over from other donors' samples. The chain carries TRBV7-2 and TRBJ2-1; D perhaps matches TRBD1 (6 bases). The sample here was whole blood, taken in connection with sensitization to the hapten diphenylcyclopropenone (DPC). This CDR3 is CASSPNRDEQFF. CDR3 bases: TGTGCCAGCAGCCCAAACAGGGATGAGCAGTTCTTC. Filled out from reference TRBV7-2 and TRBJ2-1, the complete variable domain reads GAGVSQSPSNKVTEKGKDVELRCDPISGHTALYWYRQSLGQGLEFLIYFQGNSAPDKSGLPSDRFSAERTGGSVSTLTIQRTQQEDSAVYLCASSPNRDEQFFGPGTRLTVL.